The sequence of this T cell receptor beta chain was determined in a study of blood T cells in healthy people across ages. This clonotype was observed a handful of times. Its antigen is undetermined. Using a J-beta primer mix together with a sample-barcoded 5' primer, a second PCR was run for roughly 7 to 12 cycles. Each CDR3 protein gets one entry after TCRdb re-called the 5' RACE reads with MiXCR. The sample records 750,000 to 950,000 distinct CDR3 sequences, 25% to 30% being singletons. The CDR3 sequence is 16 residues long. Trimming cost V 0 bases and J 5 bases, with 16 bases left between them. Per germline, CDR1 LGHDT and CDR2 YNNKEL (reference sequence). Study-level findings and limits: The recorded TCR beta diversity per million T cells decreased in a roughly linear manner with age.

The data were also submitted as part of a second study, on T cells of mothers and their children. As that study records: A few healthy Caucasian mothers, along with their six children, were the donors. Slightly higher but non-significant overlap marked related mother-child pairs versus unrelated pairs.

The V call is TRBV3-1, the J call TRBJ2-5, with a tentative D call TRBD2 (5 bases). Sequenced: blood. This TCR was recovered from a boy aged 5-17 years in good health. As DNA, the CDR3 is TGTGCCAGCAGCCAAGAAAACCGGGGTGCGGAGGAGACCCAGTACTTC. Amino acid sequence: CASSQENRGAEETQYF.